This TCR beta chain was captured in a study of response to subunit inactivated influenza vaccine. The CDR3 is 17 residues long. CDR1 and CDR2 from the germline V gene are LGHNA and YNFKEQ. V lost 0 bases to trimming and J lost 4 bases, with 19 bases between them. TCRdb itself ran the RT-PCR reads through MiXCR, one entry per CDR3 protein. The repertoire includes over 450,000 distinct CDR3 sequences, approximately 12% of them detected once, and roughly 13% sits in the top ten. Concerning this clonotype itself: Its antigen remains unidentified.

Findings of the study overall: The study's authors posited that every seasonal influenza vaccination enlists few new T cells.

This chain links TRBV4-2 with TRBJ2-7, with D possibly TRBD2 on 6 matching bases. The sample here was PBMCs from blood, taken more than 35 days after vaccination. This TCR was sampled from a man over 45 who received an inactivated influenza vaccine. This CDR3 is CASSQDSRAGRGYEQYF. CDR3 sequence (DNA): TGTGCCAGCAGCCAAGATAGCCGTGCAGGGCGGGGATACGAGCAGTACTTC.